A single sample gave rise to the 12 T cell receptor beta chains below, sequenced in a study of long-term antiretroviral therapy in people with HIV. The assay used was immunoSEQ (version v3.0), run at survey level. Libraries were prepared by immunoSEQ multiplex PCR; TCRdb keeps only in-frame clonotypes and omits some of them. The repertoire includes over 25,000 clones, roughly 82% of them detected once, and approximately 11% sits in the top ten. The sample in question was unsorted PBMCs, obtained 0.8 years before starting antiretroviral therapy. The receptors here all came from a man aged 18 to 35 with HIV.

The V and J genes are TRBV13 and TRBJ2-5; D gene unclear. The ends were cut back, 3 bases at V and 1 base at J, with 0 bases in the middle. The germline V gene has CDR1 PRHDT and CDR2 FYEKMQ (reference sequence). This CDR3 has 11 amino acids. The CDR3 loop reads CASSFQETQYF. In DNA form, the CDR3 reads TGTGCCAGCAGCTTCCAAGAGACCCAGTACTTC.

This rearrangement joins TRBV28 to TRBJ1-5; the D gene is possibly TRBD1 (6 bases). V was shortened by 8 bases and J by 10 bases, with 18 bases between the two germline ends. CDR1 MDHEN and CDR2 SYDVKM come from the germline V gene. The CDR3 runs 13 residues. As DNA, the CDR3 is TGTGCCAGCGAGGATGAGGGGGGTCTTCCCCAGCATTTT. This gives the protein CASEDEGGLPQHF.

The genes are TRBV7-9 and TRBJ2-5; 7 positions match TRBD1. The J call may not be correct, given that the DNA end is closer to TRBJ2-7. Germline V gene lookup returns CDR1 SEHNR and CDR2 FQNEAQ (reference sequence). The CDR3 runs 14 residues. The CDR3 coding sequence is TGTGCCAGCAGCTCCTGGGACAGCTCCTACGAGCAGTACTTC. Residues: CASSSWDSSYEQYF.

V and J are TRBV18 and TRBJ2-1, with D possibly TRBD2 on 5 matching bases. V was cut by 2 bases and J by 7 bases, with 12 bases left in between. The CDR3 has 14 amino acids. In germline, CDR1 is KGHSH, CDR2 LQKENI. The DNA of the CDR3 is TGTGCCAGCTCACCAGTCGGGCCGGGGAATGAGCAGTTCTTC. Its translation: CASSPVGPGNEQFF.

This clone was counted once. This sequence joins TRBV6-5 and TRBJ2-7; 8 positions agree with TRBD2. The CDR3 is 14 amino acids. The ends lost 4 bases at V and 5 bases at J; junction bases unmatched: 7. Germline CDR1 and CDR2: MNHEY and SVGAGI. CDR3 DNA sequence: TGTGCCAGCAGTTTCCTCGGGGGGGTCGACGAGCAGTACTTC. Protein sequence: CASSFLGGVDEQYF.

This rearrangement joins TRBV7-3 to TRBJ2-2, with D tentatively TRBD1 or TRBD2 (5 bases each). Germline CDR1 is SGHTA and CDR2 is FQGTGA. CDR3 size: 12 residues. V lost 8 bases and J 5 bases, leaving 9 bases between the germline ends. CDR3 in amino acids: CASGGTTGELFF. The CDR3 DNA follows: TGTGCCAGCGGGGGTACGACCGGGGAGCTGTTTTTT.

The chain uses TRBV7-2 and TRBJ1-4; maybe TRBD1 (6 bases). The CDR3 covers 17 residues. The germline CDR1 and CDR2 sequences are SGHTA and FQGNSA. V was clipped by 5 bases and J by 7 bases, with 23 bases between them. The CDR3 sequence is CASSLIRSGASGEKLFF. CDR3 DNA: TGTGCCAGCAGCCTAATTAGATCAGGGGCCAGCGGTGAAAAACTGTTTTTT.

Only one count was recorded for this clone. The CDR3, as DNA: TGCGCCAGCAGCTTGGGTACGGGTTCAGATACGCAGTATTTT. Translating it yields CASSLGTGSDTQYF. The chain employs TRBV5-1 and TRBJ2-3; D unresolved. The CDR3 runs to 14 residues. Germline V gene lookup returns CDR1 SGHRS and CDR2 YFSETQ. Trimming shortened V by 0 bases and J by 4 bases, and 9 bases separated the two germline ends. Variable domain in full (rest from reference TRBV5-1 and TRBJ2-3): KAGVTQTPRYLIKTRGQQVTLSCSPISGHRSVSWYQQTPGQGLQFLFEYFSETQRNKGNFPGRFSGRQFSNSRSEMNVSTLELGDSALYLCASSLGTGSDTQYFGPGTRLTVL.

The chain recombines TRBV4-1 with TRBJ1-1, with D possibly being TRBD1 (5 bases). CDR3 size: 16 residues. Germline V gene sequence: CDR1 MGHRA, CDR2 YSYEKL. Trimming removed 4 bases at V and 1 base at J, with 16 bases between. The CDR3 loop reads CASSRQRSRGNTEAFF. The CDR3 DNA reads TGCGCCAGCAGCCGACAGAGGTCCCGGGGGAACACTGAAGCTTTCTTT.

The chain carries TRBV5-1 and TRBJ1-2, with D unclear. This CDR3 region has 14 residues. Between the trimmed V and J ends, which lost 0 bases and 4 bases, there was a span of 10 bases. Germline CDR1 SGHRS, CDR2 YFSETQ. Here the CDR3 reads CASSLDPAPYGYTF. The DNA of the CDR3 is TGCGCCAGCAGCTTGGATCCAGCCCCCTATGGCTACACCTTC.

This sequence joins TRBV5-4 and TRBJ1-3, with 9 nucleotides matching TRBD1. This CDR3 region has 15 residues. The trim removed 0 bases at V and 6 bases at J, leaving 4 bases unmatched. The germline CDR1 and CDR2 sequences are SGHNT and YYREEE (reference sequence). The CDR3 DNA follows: TGTGCCAGCAGCTTGGTTGGGACAGGGACAAACACCATATATTTT. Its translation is CASSLVGTGTNTIYF.

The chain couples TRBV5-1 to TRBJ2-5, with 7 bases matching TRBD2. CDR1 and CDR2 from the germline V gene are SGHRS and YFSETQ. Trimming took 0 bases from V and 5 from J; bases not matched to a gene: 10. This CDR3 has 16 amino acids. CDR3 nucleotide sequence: TGCGCCAGCAGCTTGGCGCCGGCGGGGGAGCACGAGACCCAGTACTTC. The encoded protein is CASSLAPAGEHETQYF.